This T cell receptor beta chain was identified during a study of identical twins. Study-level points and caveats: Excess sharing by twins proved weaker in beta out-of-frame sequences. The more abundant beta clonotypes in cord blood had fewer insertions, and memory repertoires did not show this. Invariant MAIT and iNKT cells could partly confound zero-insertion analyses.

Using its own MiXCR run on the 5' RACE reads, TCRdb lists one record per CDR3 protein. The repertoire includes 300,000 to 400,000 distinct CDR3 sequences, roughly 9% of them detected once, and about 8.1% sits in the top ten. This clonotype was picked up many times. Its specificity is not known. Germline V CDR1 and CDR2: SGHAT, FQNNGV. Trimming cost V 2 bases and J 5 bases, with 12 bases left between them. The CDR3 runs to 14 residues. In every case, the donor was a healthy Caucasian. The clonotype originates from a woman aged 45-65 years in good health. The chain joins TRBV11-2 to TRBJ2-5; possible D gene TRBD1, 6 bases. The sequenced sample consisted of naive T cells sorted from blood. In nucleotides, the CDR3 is TGTGCCAGCAGCTTAATTACAGGGATCGAGACCCAGTACTTC. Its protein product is CASSLITGIETQYF. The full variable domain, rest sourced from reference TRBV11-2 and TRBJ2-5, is EAGVAQSPRYKIIEKRQSVAFWCNPISGHATLYWYQQILGQGPKLLIQFQNNGVVDDSQLPKDRFSAERLKGVDSTLKIQPAKLEDSAVYLCASSLITGIETQYFGPGTRLLVL.